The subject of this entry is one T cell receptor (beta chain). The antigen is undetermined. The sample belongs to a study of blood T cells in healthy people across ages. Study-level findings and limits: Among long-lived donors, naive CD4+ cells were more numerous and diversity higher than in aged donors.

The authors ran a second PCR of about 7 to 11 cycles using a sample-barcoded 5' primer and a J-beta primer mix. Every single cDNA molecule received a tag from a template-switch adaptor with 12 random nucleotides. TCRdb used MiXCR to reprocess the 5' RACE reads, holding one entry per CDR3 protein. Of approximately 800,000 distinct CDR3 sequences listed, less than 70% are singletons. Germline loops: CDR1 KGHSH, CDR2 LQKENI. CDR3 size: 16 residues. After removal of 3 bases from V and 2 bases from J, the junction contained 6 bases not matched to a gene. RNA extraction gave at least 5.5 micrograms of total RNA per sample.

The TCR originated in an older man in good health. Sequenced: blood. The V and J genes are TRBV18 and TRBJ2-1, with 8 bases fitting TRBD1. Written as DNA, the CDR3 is TGTGCCAGCTCACCCTCCACAGGGGGAACCTACAATGAGCAGTTCTTC. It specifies CASSPSTGGTYNEQFF.